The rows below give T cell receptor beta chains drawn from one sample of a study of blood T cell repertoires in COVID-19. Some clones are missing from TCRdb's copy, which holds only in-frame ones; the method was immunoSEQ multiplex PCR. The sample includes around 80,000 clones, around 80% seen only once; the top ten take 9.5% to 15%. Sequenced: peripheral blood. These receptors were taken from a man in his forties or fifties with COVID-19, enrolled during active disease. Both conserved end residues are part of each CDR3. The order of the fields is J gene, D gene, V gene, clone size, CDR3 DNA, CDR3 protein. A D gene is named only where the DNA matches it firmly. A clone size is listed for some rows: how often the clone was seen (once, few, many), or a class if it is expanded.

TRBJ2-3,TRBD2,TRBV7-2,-,TGTGCCAGCAGCTTAGTCAGGACTAGCGGAACAGATACGCAGTATTTT,CASSLVRTSGTDTQYF
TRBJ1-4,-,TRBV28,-,TGTGCCAGCAGTCCCCCTCAAGGCGGGAAACTGTTTTTT,CASSPPQGGKLFF
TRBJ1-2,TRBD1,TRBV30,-,TGTGCCTGGAGTACCGGACAGGGGGCGAGGGGCTACACCTTC,CAWSTGQGARGYTF
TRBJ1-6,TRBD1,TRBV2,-,TGTGCCAGCAGTGGAACAGGGGGAAGTAATTCACCCCTCCACTTT,CASSGTGGSNSPLHF
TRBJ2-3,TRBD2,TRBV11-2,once,TGTGCCAGCAGCTTAGCTGGGGGCGGGAGGACAGATACGCAGTATTTT,CASSLAGGGRTDTQYF
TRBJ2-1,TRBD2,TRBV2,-,TGTGCCAGCAGCAGGACTAGCGGGAGTCGCAATGAGCAGTTCTTC,CASSRTSGSRNEQFF
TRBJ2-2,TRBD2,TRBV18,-,TGTGCCAGCACTAGCGGGAGTGCTGGGTCCGGGGAGCTGTTTTTT,CASTSGSAGSGELFF
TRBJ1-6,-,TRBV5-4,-,TGTGCCAGCAGGAGGACAGAGGATAATTCACCCCTCCACTTT,CASRRTEDNSPLHF
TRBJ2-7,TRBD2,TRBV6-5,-,TGTGCCAGCAAGGCTAGCGGCCATTACGAGCAGTACTTC,CASKASGHYEQYF
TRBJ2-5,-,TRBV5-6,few,TGTGCCAGCAGCTTGGACGTCTTGGCGGGTTACCAAGAGACCCAGTACTTC,CASSLDVLAGYQETQYF
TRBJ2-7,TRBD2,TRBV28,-,TGTGCCAGCAGTTCAGGGCGGGAGGTCCTCCTATCCGAGCAGTACTTC,CASSSGREVLLSEQYF
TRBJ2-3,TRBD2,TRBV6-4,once,TGTGCCAGCAGTGAACTAGCGGGATCAGATACGCAGTATTTT,CASSELAGSDTQYF
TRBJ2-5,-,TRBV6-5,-,TGTGCCACCCAGGGTGGGTGGGAAGAGACCCAGTACTTC,CATQGGWEETQYF
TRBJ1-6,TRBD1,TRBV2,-,TGTGCCAGCAGAGGGGACAGTGATAATTCACCCCTCCACTTT,CASRGDSDNSPLHF
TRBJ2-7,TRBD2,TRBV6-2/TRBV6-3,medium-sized,TGTGCCAGCAGCTCGACTAGCGGGATAACCTACGAGCAGTACTTC,CASSSTSGITYEQYF
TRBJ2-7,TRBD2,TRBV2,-,TGTGCCAGCAGTTGGTTAGCGGGGCTTCGTTCCTACGAGCAGTACTTC,CASSWLAGLRSYEQYF
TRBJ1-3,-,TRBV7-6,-,TGTGCCAGCAGCTTAGTTAGGGGAAGAGGTGGAAACACCATATATTTT,CASSLVRGRGGNTIYF
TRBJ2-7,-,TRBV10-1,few,TGCGCCAGCAGTAACTCGGGACACAACTACGAGCAGTACTTC,CASSNSGHNYEQYF
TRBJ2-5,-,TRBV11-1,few,TGTGCCAGCAGCTTAGGGGAGTGGGAGACCCAGTACTTC,CASSLGEWETQYF
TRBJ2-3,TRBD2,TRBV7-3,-,TGTGCCAGCAGCCGTCGCGGGGGTAGCGGGAGATACACAGATACGCAGTATTTT,CASSRRGGSGRYTDTQYF
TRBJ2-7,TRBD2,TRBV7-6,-,TGTGCCAGCAGCCCGCGACTAGCCGAAGATACCTACGAGCAGTACTTC,CASSPRLAEDTYEQYF
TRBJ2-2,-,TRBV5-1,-,TGCGCCAGCAGCTTCGCCAGGTCGGGGGTCGGGGAGCTGTTTTTT,CASSFARSGVGELFF
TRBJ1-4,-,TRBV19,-,TGTGCCAGTAGTCCATTGAGGTGGGAAAAACTGTTTTTT,CASSPLRWEKLFF
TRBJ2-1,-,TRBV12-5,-,TGTGCTAGTGGTTTGTATCCAGCGGTCAATGAGCAGTTCTTC,CASGLYPAVNEQFF
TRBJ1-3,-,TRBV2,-,TGTGCCAGCAGTGGCCCAGGGGCGATCGGAAACACCATATATTTT,CASSGPGAIGNTIYF